This is a list of T cell receptor beta chains from one sample in a study of T cell repertoires in cytomegalovirus infection. TCRdb ran MiXCR on the reads and lists one entry per CDR3 protein. The repertoire holds 140,000 to 150,000 distinct CDR3 sequences, 30% to 40% seen once, with roughly half in the top ten. Antigens of these TCRs are unknown. Specimen: CD8+ T cells from cultured PBMCs, collected from culture after CMV antigen stimulation. These receptors were taken from a human donor in good health (CMV status not recorded). Some clones in this sample may be carry-over from other donors' samples. Each CDR3 is given with its conserved first and last residue. Each record gives: clone size, J gene, D gene, V gene, CDR3 DNA, CDR3 protein. The D gene is left open where the match is weak. Expanded clones are given a class, and other clones once, few, many or no size at all.

-,TRBJ1-1,-,TRBV24-1,TGTGCCACCAGTGCAGGGAGGGGCACTGAAGCTTTCTTT,CATSAGRGTEAFF
-,TRBJ1-2,-,TRBV27,TGTGCCAGCAGTTCCAACAGGGAGGACTATGGCTACACCTTC,CASSSNREDYGYTF
-,TRBJ1-1,TRBD1,TRBV19,TGTGCCAGTAGCCGGGACAGGGGGCTCACTGAAGCTTTCTTT,CASSRDRGLTEAFF
-,TRBJ2-7,-,TRBV28,TGTGCCAGCAGTCCATACCCTGACAGCTACGAGCAGTACTTC,CASSPYPDSYEQYF
-,TRBJ2-5,-,TRBV7-1,TGTGCCAGCAGCCCCCCCGGGCAGGGTTCGGGAGAGACCCAGTACTTC,CASSPPGQGSGETQYF
-,TRBJ1-1,-,TRBV12-3/TRBV12-4,TGTGCCAGCAGCATAGGGTACACTGAAGCTTTCTTT,CASSIGYTEAFF
few,TRBJ1-3,-,TRBV7-2,TGTGCCAGCACCATAAATATAAGAAACACCATATATTTT,CASTINIRNTIYF
-,TRBJ1-5,-,TRBV27,TGTGCCAGCAGTTTTATGGGAGAACAGCCCCAGCATTTT,CASSFMGEQPQHF
-,TRBJ1-6,TRBD1,TRBV7-6,TGTGCCAGCAGCTTGGGACAGTATTCACCCCTCCACTTT,CASSLGQYSPLHF
few,TRBJ2-5,-,TRBV6-5,TGTGCCAGCCGGGGAGAAGAGACCCAGTACTTC,CASRGEETQYF
-,TRBJ2-5,-,TRBV5-4,TGTGCCAGCAGCCAGGCTAGTGACAGCCAAGAGACCCAGTACTTC,CASSQASDSQETQYF
many,TRBJ2-2,TRBD1,TRBV27,TGTGCCAGCAGTATATGGACAGGGCCTACCGGGGAGCTGTTTTTT,CASSIWTGPTGELFF
few,TRBJ1-1,-,TRBV7-6,TGTGCCAGCAGCTTAGTTCTGGGGGCGGACACTGAAGCTTTCTTT,CASSLVLGADTEAFF
-,TRBJ1-6,-,TRBV4-1,TGCGCCAGCAGCCAAGAGGGGCTCCCTTATAATTCACCCCTCCACTTT,CASSQEGLPYNSPLHF
many,TRBJ2-3,TRBD1,TRBV7-3,TGTGCCAGCAGCAGAGGACAGGGAGTAGCAGATACGCAGTATTTT,CASSRGQGVADTQYF
many,TRBJ1-1,-,TRBV12-3/TRBV12-4,TGTGCCAGCAATAATGCGGGAGAGGGTGAAGCTTTCTTT,CASNNAGEGEAFF
few,TRBJ2-2,TRBD1,TRBV7-9,TGTGCCAGCAGCTTTCCCTCCGCGACAGGGGCGAACACCGGGGAGCTGTTTTTT,CASSFPSATGANTGELFF
few,TRBJ1-2,-,TRBV12-3/TRBV12-4,TGTGCCAGCAGTTTACTGCCGGGAGCTAACTATGGCTACACCTTC,CASSLLPGANYGYTF
once,TRBJ2-3,TRBD1,TRBV5-1,TGCGCCAGCAGCTGGGGACAGACAGATACGCAGTATTTT,CASSWGQTDTQYF
few,TRBJ1-4,-,TRBV27,TGTGCCAGCAGTTCCGGTGGGGGACCGTCAACTAATGAAAAACTGTTTTTT,CASSSGGGPSTNEKLFF
-,TRBJ2-2,-,TRBV6-5,TGTGCCAGCATTCCGCCGAACACCGGGGAGCTGTTTTTT,CASIPPNTGELFF
few,TRBJ1-1,-,TRBV28,TGTGCCAGCAGCCCTTCGGGGAACACTGAAGCTTTCTTT,CASSPSGNTEAFF
-,TRBJ2-5,-,TRBV12-3/TRBV12-4,TGTGCCAGCAGTTCCCCCGGGGAGACCCAGTACTTC,CASSSPGETQYF
few,TRBJ2-5,-,TRBV7-6,TGTGCCAGCAGCTTAGCGGGCAGGCAAGAGACCCAGTACTTC,CASSLAGRQETQYF
-,TRBJ2-7,TRBD1,TRBV7-9,TGTGCCAGCCGGGGACAGGGTCGCTACGAGCAGTACTTC,CASRGQGRYEQYF
many,TRBJ2-5,-,TRBV7-2,TGTGCCAGCAGCTTAACAGGGCAGGGGTTGGAGACCCAGTACTTC,CASSLTGQGLETQYF
-,TRBJ1-1,TRBD1,TRBV2,TGTGCCAGCACCACGGGACAGGGTTACACTGAAGCTTTCTTT,CASTTGQGYTEAFF
-,TRBJ2-1,TRBD2,TRBV15,TGTGCCACCAGCTATAGCGGGGGGGCCGGTAATGAGCAGTTCTTC,CATSYSGGAGNEQFF
few,TRBJ1-1,TRBD1,TRBV15,TGTGCCACCAGCAGATACAGGGGGCACACTGAAGCTTTCTTT,CATSRYRGHTEAFF
-,TRBJ1-5,-,TRBV27,TGTGCCAGCAGTTTAATGGGGAATCAGCCCCAGCATTTT,CASSLMGNQPQHF
many,TRBJ2-7,-,TRBV27,TGTGCCAGCAGTTTAGTAGGGACGGCCTACGAGCAGTACTTC,CASSLVGTAYEQYF
once,TRBJ2-7,-,TRBV20-1,TGCAGTGCTGATATGGGAGAGAGCTCCTACGAGCAGTACTTC,CSADMGESSYEQYF
few,TRBJ2-1,TRBD2,TRBV7-2,TGTGCCAGCAGCTTAGACGGGCTAGCGGGGGGCTATGAGCAGTTCTTC,CASSLDGLAGGYEQFF
-,TRBJ2-7,TRBD1,TRBV20-1,TGCAGTGCTAGAGAGAAGTTCAGGGGGTCCTACGAGCAGTACTTC,CSAREKFRGSYEQYF
few,TRBJ1-5,-,TRBV6-1,TGTGCCAGCAGTGAGTACAGGTCGAATCAGCCCCAGCATTTT,CASSEYRSNQPQHF
many,TRBJ1-2,-,TRBV6-5,TGTGCCAGCAGTCCGGGACACTCAAGTAACTATGGCTACACCTTC,CASSPGHSSNYGYTF
-,TRBJ2-7,-,TRBV7-6,TGTGCCAGCAGCTTATCACAGGGATCCTACGAGCAGTACTTC,CASSLSQGSYEQYF
-,TRBJ1-6,-,TRBV10-3,TGTGCCATCAGTGTTTGGAACGAGAATTCACCCCTCCACTTT,CAISVWNENSPLHF
many,TRBJ1-6,-,TRBV27,TGTGCCAGCAGTCTGGGGCCCGCAGGGAATTCACCCCTCCACTTT,CASSLGPAGNSPLHF
-,TRBJ1-4,TRBD1,TRBV27,TGTGCCAGCGGCCAGACAGGGTTCAATGAAAAACTGTTTTTT,CASGQTGFNEKLFF
few,TRBJ2-7,-,TRBV7-6,TGTGCCAGCAGCACTGCCCTGGGCAGGGAAGGCTACGAGCAGTACTTC,CASSTALGREGYEQYF
few,TRBJ2-3,-,TRBV7-2,TGTGCCAGCAGCTTATCGAGTACTAGCACAGATACGCAGTATTTT,CASSLSSTSTDTQYF
few,TRBJ2-5,-,TRBV29-1,TGCAGCGTTGAAATCCTACAGGTATTACTTCGAGGAGAGACCCAGTACTTC,CSVEILQVLLRGETQYF
few,TRBJ2-2,TRBD1,TRBV5-1,TGCGCCAGCAGCCCACTTGGACAGGAAAACACCGGGGAGCTGTTTTTT,CASSPLGQENTGELFF
-,TRBJ2-5,TRBD1,TRBV5-1,TGCGCCAGCAGCTTTGGACAGGGGGAGACCCAGTACTTC,CASSFGQGETQYF
-,TRBJ2-6,-,TRBV3-1,TGTGCCAGCACCCGAAGAGAGACCGCGTACTCTGGGGCCAACGTCCTGACTTTC,CASTRRETAYSGANVLTF
-,TRBJ2-7,TRBD1,TRBV7-9,TGTGCCAGCAGCACAGGGACAGCGTTTAACTACGAGCAGTACTTC,CASSTGTAFNYEQYF
-,TRBJ2-1,-,TRBV19,TGTGCCAGTAGTATAGTGGGGTCAAATGAGCAGTTCTTC,CASSIVGSNEQFF